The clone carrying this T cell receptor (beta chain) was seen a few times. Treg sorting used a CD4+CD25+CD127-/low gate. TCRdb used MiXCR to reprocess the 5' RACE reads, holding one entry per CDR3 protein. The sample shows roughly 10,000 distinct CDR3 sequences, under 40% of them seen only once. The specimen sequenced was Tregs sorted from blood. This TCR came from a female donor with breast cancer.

CDR3 residues: CASRQGGHHNQPQHF. In DNA form, the CDR3 reads TGTGCCAGCAGACAGGGCGGACACCACAATCAGCCCCAGCATTTT. The chain joins TRBV12-3 or TRBV12-4 to TRBJ1-5; D perhaps matches TRBD1 (6 bases). CDR3 size: 15 residues. Trimming stripped 6 bases from V and 3 bases from J, with 15 bases between.